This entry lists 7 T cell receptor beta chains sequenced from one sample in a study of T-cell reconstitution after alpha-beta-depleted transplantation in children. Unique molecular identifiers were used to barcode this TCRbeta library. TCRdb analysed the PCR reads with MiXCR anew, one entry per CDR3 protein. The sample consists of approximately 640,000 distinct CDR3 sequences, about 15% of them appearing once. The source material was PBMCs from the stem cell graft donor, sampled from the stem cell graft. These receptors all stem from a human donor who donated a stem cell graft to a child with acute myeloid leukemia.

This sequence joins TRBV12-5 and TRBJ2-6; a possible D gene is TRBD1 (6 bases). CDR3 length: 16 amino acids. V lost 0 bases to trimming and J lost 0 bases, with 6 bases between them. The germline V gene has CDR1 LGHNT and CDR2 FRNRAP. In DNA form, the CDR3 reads TGTGCTAGTGGTTTGGTCAGGGGCTCTGGGGCCAACGTCCTGACTTTC. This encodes CASGLVRGSGANVLTF.

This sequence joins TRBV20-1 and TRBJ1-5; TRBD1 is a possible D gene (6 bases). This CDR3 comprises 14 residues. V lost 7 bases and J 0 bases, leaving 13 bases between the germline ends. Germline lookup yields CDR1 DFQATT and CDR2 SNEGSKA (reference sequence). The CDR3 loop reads CSGRAGASNQPQHF. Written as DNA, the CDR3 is TGCAGTGGGAGAGCGGGGGCTAGCAATCAGCCCCAGCATTTT.

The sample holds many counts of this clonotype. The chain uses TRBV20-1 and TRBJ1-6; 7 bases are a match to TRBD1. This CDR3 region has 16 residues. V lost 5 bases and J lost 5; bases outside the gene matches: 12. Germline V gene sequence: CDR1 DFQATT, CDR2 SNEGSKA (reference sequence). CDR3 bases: TGCAGTGCTGCGCGTTTAGGGGGCGAGAATAATTCACCCCTCCACTTT. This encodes CSAARLGGENNSPLHF.

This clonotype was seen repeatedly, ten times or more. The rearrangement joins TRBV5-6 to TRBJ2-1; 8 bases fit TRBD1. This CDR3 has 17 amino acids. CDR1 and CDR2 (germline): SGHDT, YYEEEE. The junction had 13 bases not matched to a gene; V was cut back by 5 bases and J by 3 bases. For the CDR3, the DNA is TGTGCCAGCAGTCAGACAGGGGCCATCCTTGTCTACAATGAGCAGTTCTTC. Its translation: CASSQTGAILVYNEQFF.

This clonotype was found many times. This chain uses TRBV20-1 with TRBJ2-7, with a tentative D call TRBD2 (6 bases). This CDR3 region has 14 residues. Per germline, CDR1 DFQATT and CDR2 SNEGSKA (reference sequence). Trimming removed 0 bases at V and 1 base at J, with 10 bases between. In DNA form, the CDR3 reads TGCAGTGCTAGAGACGGCGGGGTTTCCTACGAGCAGTACTTC. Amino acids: CSARDGGVSYEQYF.

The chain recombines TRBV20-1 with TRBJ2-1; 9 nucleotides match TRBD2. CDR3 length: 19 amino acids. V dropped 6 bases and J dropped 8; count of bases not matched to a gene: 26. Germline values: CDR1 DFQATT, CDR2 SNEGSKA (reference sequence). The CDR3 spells CSAPGALGVSAGGRDEQFF. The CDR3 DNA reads TGCAGTGCCCCCGGGGCCCTCGGCGTATCAGCGGGGGGTCGCGATGAGCAGTTCTTC.

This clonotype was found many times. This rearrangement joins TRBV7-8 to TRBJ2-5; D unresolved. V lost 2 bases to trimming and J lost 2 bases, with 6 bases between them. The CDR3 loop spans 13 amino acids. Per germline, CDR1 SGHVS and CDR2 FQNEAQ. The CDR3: CASSLSAQETQYF. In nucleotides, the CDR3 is TGTGCCAGCAGCTTATCGGCTCAAGAGACCCAGTACTTC.